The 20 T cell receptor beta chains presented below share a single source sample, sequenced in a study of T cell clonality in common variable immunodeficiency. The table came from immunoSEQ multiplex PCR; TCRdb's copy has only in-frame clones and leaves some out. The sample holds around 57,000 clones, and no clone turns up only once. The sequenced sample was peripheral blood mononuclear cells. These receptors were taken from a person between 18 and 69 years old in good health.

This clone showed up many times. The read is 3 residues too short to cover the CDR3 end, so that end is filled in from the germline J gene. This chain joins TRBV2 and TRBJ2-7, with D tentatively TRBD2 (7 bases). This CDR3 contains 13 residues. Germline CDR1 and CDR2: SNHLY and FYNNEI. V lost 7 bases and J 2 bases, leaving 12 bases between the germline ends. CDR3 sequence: CASKGGAPYEQYF. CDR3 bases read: TGTGCCAGCAAAGGGGGGGCTCCCTACGAG.

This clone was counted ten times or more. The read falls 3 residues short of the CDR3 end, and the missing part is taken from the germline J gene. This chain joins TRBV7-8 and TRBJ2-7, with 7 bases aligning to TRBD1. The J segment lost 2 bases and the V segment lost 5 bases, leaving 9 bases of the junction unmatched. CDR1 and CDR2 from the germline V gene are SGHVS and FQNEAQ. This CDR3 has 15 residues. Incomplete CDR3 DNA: TGTGCCAGCAGCACGCGCGGACAGGCAACCTACGAG. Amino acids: CASSTRGQATYE. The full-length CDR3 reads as CASSTRGQATYEQYF.

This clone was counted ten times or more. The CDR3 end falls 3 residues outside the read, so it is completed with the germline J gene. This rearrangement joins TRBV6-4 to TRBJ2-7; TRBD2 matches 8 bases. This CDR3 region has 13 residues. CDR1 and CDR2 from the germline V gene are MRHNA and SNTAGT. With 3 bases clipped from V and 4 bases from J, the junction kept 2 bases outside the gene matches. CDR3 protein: CASSETSGYEQYF. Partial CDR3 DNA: TGTGCCAGCAGTGAAACTAGCGGATACGAG.

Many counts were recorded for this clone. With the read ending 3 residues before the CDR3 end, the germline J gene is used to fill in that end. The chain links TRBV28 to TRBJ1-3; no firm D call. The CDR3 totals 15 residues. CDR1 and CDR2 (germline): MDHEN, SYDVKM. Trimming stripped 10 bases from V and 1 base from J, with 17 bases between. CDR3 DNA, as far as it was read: TGTGCCACCATCGCGGGTCAATGGTCTGGAAACACC. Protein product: CATIAGQWSGNT. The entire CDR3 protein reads CATIAGQWSGNTIYF.

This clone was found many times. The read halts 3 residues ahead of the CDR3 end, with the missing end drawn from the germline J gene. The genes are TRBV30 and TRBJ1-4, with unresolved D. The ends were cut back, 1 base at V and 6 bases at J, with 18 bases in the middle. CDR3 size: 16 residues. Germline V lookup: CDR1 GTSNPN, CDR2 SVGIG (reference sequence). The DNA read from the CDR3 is TGTGCCTGGAGTGGGGTTATTGGGCTGAGCTATGAAAAA. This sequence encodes CAWSGVIGLSYEK. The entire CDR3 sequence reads CAWSGVIGLSYEKLFF. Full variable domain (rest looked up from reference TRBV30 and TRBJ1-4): SQTIHQWPATLVQPVGSPLSLECTVEGTSNPNLYWYRQAAGRGLQLLFYSVGIGQISSEVPQNLSASRPQDRQFILSSKKLLLSDSGFYLCAWSGVIGLSYEKLFFGSGTQLSVL.

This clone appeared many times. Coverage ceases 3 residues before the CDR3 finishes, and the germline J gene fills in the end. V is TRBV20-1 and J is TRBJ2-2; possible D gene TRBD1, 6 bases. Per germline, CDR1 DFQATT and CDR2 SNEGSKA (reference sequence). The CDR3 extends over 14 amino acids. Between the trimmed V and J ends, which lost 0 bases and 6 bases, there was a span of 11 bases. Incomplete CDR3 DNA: TGCAGTGCTAGAGACCACAGGGAGTCCGGGGAG. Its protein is CSARDHRESGE. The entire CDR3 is CSARDHRESGELFF.

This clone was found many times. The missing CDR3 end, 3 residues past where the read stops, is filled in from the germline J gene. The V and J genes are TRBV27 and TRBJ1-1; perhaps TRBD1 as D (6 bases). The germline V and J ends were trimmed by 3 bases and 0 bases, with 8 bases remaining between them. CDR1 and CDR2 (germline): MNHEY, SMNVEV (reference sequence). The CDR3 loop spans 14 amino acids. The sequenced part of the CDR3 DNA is TGTGCCAGCAGTTTCACAGGGTTGAACACTGAA. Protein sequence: CASSFTGLNTE. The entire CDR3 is CASSFTGLNTEAFF.

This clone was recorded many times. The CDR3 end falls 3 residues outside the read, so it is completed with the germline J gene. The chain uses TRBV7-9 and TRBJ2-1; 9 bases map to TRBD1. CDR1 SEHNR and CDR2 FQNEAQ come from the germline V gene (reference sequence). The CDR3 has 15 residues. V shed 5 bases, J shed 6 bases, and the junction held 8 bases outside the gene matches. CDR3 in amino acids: CASSRGTGSSNEQFF. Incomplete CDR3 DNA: TGTGCCAGCAGCCGAGGGACAGGGTCGAGCAATGAG.

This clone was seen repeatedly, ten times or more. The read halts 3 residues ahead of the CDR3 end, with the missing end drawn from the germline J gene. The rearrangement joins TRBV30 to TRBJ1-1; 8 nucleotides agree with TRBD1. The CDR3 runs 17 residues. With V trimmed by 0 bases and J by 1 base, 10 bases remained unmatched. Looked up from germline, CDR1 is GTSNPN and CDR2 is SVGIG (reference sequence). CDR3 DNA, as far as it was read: TGTGCCTGGAGTGTAAACTGGGACAGGCGTTGGAACACTGAA. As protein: CAWSVNWDRRWNTE. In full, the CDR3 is CAWSVNWDRRWNTEAFF.

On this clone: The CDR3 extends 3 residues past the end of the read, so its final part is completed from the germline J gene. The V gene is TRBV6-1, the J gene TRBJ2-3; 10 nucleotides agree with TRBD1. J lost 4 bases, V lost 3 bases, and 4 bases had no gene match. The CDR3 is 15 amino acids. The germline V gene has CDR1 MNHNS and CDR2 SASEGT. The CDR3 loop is CASSDRTGGADTQYF. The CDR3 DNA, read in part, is TGTGCCAGCAGTGACAGGACAGGGGGGGCAGATACG.

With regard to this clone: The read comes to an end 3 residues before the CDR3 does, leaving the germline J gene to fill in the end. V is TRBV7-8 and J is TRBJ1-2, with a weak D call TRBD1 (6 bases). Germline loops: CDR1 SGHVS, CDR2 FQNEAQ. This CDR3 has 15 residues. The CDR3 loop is CASSIGQRSYNDYTF. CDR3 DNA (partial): TGTGCCAGCAGCATCGGACAGAGATCCTACAATGAC.

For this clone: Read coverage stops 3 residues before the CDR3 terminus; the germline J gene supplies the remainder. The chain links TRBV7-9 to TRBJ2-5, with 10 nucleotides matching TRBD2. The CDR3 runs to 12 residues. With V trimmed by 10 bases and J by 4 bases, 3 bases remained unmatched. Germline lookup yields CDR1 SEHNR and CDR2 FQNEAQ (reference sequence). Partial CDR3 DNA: TGTGCCATCCGACTAGCGGGAGAGACC. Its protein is CAIRLAGET. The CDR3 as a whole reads CAIRLAGETQYF.

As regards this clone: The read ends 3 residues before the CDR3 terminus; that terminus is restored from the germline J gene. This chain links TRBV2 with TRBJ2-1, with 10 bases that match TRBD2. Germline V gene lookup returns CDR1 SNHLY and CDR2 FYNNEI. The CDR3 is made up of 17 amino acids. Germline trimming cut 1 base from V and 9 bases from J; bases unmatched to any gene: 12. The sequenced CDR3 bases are TGTGCCAGCAGTGAAGGCAGGCGAACTAGCGGGATGGCTGAG. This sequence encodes CASSEGRRTSGMAE. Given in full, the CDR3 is CASSEGRRTSGMAEQFF.

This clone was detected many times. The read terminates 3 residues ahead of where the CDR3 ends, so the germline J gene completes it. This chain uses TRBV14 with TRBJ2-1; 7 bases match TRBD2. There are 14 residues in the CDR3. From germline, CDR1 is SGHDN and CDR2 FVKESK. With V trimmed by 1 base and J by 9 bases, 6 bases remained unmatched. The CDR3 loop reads CASSQGTRWLEQFF. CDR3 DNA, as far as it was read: TGTGCCAGCAGCCAAGGGACTAGATGGCTTGAG.

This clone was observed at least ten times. The CDR3: CSATSGLAVYEQYF. Partial CDR3 DNA: TGCAGTGCCACGAGCGGCCTCGCCGTCTACGAG. This rearrangement joins TRBV20-1 to TRBJ2-7, with a weak D call TRBD2 (5 bases). The CDR3 extends 3 residues past the end of the read, so its final part is completed from the germline J gene. There are 14 residues in the CDR3. Germline assignment: CDR1 DFQATT and CDR2 SNEGSKA (reference sequence). Trimming took 6 bases from V and 3 from J, leaving 18 bases between them.

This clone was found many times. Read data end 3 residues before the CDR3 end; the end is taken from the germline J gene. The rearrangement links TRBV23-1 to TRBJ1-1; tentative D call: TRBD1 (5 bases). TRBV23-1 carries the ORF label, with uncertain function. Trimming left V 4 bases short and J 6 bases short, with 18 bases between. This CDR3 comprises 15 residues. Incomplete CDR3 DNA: TGCGCCAGCAGTCTCCGGGGGTTACGAATTGCTGAA. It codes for CASSLRGLRIAE. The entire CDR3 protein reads CASSLRGLRIAEAFF.

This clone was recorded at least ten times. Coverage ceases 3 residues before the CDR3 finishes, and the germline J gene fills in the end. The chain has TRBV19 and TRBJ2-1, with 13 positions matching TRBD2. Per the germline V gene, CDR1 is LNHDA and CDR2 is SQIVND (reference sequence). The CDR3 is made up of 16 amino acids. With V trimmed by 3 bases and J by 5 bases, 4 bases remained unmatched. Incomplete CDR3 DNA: TGTGCCAGTAGTATTCGGACTAGCGGGAGCAACAATGAG. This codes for CASSIRTSGSNNE. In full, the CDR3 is CASSIRTSGSNNEQFF.

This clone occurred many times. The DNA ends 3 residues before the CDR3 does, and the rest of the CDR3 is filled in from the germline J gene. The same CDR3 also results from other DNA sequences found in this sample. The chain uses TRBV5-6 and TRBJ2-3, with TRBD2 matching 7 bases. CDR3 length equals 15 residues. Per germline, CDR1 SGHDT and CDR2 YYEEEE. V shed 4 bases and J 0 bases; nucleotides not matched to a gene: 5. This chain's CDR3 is CASSRPSGSTDTQYF. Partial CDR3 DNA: TGTGCCAGCAGCCGTCCTAGCGGAAGCACAGATACG.

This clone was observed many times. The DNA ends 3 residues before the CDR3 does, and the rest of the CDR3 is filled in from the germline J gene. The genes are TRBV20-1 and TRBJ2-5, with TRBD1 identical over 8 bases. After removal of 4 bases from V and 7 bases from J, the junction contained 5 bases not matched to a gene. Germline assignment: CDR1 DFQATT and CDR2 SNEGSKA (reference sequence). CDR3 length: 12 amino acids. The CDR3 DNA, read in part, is TGCAGTGCTAAGGAGACAGGGGTGACC. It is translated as CSAKETGVT. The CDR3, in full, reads CSAKETGVTQYF.

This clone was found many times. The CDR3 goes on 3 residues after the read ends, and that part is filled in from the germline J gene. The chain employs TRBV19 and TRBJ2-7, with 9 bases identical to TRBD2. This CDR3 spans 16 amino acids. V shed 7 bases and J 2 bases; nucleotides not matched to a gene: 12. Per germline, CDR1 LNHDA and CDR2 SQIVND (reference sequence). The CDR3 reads CASTQTGLADTYEQYF. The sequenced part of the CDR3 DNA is TGTGCCAGTACCCAAACGGGACTAGCAGATACCTACGAG.